This T cell receptor (beta chain) was retrieved from a study of identical twins. From the 5' RACE reads, TCRdb called clonotypes with MiXCR, one entry per CDR3 protein. The table lists roughly 720,000 distinct CDR3 sequences, 15% to 20% of them singletons. Trimming left V 0 bases short and J 7 bases short, with 10 bases between. The CDR3 length is 14 residues. Germline CDR1 and CDR2: ENHRY and SYGVKD. Separately, the same data were catalogued under a study of T cells expressing NK-cell markers.

The sequence was collected from a woman aged 18-30 years in good health. The sample comprised PBMCs. The chain has TRBV10-3 and TRBJ2-1; possibly TRBD2 for D (6 bases). CDR3 loop: CAISESLAWNEQFF. The CDR3 DNA follows: TGTGCCATCAGTGAGTCGCTAGCGTGGAATGAGCAGTTCTTC.